This passage covers 8 T cell receptor beta chains from one sample sequenced in a study of blood T cell repertoires in COVID-19. Generated by immunoSEQ multiplex PCR, the TCRdb table keeps only in-frame clones and is missing some. The data contain under 110,000 clones, about two thirds of them seen just once; the ten biggest clones take up approximately 0.9%. Specimen: peripheral blood. These receptors came from a human donor with acute or convalescent COVID-19. The donor label of this sample is uncertain.

This clone was observed many times. Other DNA variants within this sample encode the same CDR3. V and J are TRBV12-5 and TRBJ1-3; 7 bases line up with TRBD1. The V and J ends lost 6 bases and 0 bases, in that order; junction bases with no gene match: 5. Germline V gene data show CDR1 as LGHNT and CDR2 as FRNRAP. The CDR3 has 15 amino acids. The CDR3 is CASGQGQASGNTIYF. The CDR3 DNA sequence: TGTGCTAGTGGCCAAGGACAGGCCTCTGGAAACACCATATATTTT.

V gene TRBV5-5 combines with J gene TRBJ2-7, with TRBD1 identical over 8 bases. The V gene's germline CDR1 is SGHKS and CDR2 YYEKEE (reference sequence). CDR3 size: 15 residues. Unmatched junction bases numbered 7, after V lost 4 bases and J lost 1 base. CDR3 sequence (DNA): TGTGCCAGCAGCCGCGCCGGGACAGGATCCTACGAGCAGTACGTC. Its translation is CASSRAGTGSYEQYV.

The rearrangement uses TRBV10-1 and TRBJ2-7, with D possibly being TRBD1 (5 bases). Trimming took 6 bases from V and 4 from J, leaving 13 bases between them. The CDR3 covers 13 residues. The germline V gene has CDR1 WNHNN and CDR2 SYGVQD (reference sequence). DNA for the CDR3: TGCGCCAGCAGACGAAACAGGATATACGAGCAGTACGTC. Translation: CASRRNRIYEQYV.

This clone came up once. The rearrangement joins TRBV10-2 to TRBJ1-1; D gene unclear. The CDR3 contains 15 residues. The germline CDR1 and CDR2 sequences are WSHSY and SAAADI. V shed 0 bases and J shed 4 bases, with 12 bases lying between them. The CDR3 DNA sequence: TGCGCCAGCAGTGAGTCTCAGGCCTTGGGCACTGAAGCTTTCTTT. It encodes CASSESQALGTEAFF.

The chain employs TRBV6-5 and TRBJ1-1; D is uncertain. The V end was cut by 6 bases, the J end by 1 base, with 9 bases between. This CDR3 spans 13 amino acids. Germline lookup yields CDR1 MNHEY and CDR2 SVGAGI. The CDR3 DNA reads as TGTGCCAGCAGACTCTCACCGAACACTGAAGCTTTCTTT. Translating gives CASRLSPNTEAFF.

This sequence joins TRBV19 and TRBJ1-5; tentatively, D is TRBD1 (6 bases). Germline CDR1 and CDR2: LNHDA and SQIVND (reference sequence). The V and J ends lost 7 bases and 9 bases respectively, with 22 bases between them. The CDR3 loop spans 15 amino acids. The CDR3 here is CASNWGRGATSPQHF. The CDR3 region has the DNA TGTGCCAGTAACTGGGGACGGGGGGCAACTTCGCCCCAGCATTTT.

The chain links TRBV7-2 to TRBJ2-2; no reliable D call. V shed 5 bases and J shed 2 bases, with 15 bases lying between them. CDR3 length equals 16 residues. Looked up from germline, CDR1 is SGHTA and CDR2 is FQGNSA. The CDR3 region has the DNA TGTGCCAGCAGCGCACAGCCCGTTAAAAACACCGGGGAGCTGTTTTTT. Translated, it gives CASSAQPVKNTGELFF.

A few counts support this clone. Different DNA sequences within this sample yield the same CDR3. This rearrangement joins TRBV12-3 or TRBV12-4 to TRBJ1-1; D gene ambiguous. This CDR3 is built from 13 residues. The V end lost 3 bases, the J end lost 0 bases, and 5 bases lay between the germline ends. Written as DNA, the CDR3 is TGTGCCAGCAGTTTGAGGGTGAACACTGAAGCTTTCTTT. It encodes CASSLRVNTEAFF.